A selection of T cell receptor beta chains follows, all from one sample in a study of a mutant IDH1 vaccine in newly diagnosed glioma. TCRdb's table, derived via immunoSEQ multiplex PCR, lists solely in-frame clones and lacks some. The repertoire has 60,000 or so clones, about 86% of them found once; the top ten carry 6.5% to 9%. For these receptors, no antigen is known. Sample: PBMCs, taken from a glioma patient whose treatment included an IDH1 peptide vaccine. The receptors were sampled from a woman aged 50 to 60 with glioma. The CDR3 runs from the conserved cysteine through the conserved F or W. A D gene is named only where the DNA matches it firmly. Some rows have no size entry. The others give once, few or many, or a class for an expanded clone.

clone_size	v_call	d_call	j_call	cdr3_nt	cdr3_aa
.	TRBV5-6	.	TRBJ1-1	TGTGCCAGCAGCTCCGGGACCTCAACTTTCTTT	CASSSGTSTFF
.	TRBV25-1	.	TRBJ2-6	TGTGCCAGCAGTGAATATGGCTCTGGGGCCAACGTCCTGACTTTC	CASSEYGSGANVLTF
.	TRBV29-1	TRBD1	TRBJ1-2	TGCAGCGTCCCGCGCGCCGGACAGGGGACTAACTATGGCTACACCTTC	CSVPRAGQGTNYGYTF
.	TRBV4-1	.	TRBJ2-3	TGCGCCAGCAGCCTCCTGACCACGGCGGGGGCGGGAGATACGCAGTATTTT	CASSLLTTAGAGDTQYF
once	TRBV5-6	TRBD1	TRBJ1-1	TGTGCCAGCAGCTTTAGGGGGACAGGGGGTTTGAACACTGAAGCTTTCTTT	CASSFRGTGGLNTEAFF
.	TRBV5-1	TRBD2	TRBJ2-5	TGCGCCAGCAGCTTGATCGCTAGCGGGGGGGGCCAAGAGACCCAGTACTTC	CASSLIASGGGQETQYF
.	TRBV28	.	TRBJ1-1	TGTGCCAGCAGTTTAGGGGCAGGGATAACTGAAGCTTTCTTT	CASSLGAGITEAFF
once	TRBV7-2	TRBD1	TRBJ2-1	TGTGCCAGCAGCACACAACAGGGGCTTTCCTACAATGAGCAGTTCTTC	CASSTQQGLSYNEQFF
.	TRBV4-1	.	TRBJ2-7	TGCGCCAGCAGCCTCCTGACTAACGGGGGAACAACCTACGAGCAGTACTTC	CASSLLTNGGTTYEQYF
.	TRBV4-2	TRBD2	TRBJ2-7	TGTGCCAGCAGCCAGGGACTAGCGTACGAGCAGTACTTC	CASSQGLAYEQYF
.	TRBV4-1	TRBD1	TRBJ2-1	TGCGCCAGCAGCCGACGGACAGGGGGAATCAATCCACAAAATGAGCAGTTCTTC	CASSRRTGGINPQNEQFF
.	TRBV6-1	.	TRBJ1-1	TGTGCCAGCAGTGTACAGGGGAACACTGAAGCTTTCTTT	CASSVQGNTEAFF
.	TRBV6-1	TRBD1	TRBJ2-1	TGTGCCAGCAGTGGGGAACATAGGACAGGGGTCTACAATGAGCAGTTCTTC	CASSGEHRTGVYNEQFF
.	TRBV14	.	TRBJ1-1	TGTGCCAGCAGCCAAGACGTTGGCACTGAAGCTTTCTTT	CASSQDVGTEAFF
.	TRBV13	.	TRBJ2-2	TGTGCCAGCAGTCCCTCTAGGAAATCGAACACCGGGGAGCTGTTTTTT	CASSPSRKSNTGELFF
.	TRBV6-1	.	TRBJ1-5	TGTGCCAGCAGTGAATTCTCCGCCAGTCAGCATTTT	CASSEFSASQHF
.	TRBV7-2	.	TRBJ1-4	TGTGCCAGCAGCTTAGAACCGCATGAAAAACTGTTTTTT	CASSLEPHEKLFF
.	TRBV19	TRBD1	TRBJ2-7	TGTGCCAGTAGTGGAACCGGGACAGGGGCGTCCTACGAGCAGTACTTC	CASSGTGTGASYEQYF
.	TRBV5-1	.	TRBJ1-6	TGCGCCAGCAGCTTGGGCCGATTGACAGGATCCTTCACCTATAATTCACCCCTCCACTTT	CASSLGRLTGSFTYNSPLHF
.	TRBV7-6	TRBD2	TRBJ2-1	TGTGCCAGCAGCTTAACGGGAGGGGGATATAATGAGCAGTTCTTC	CASSLTGGGYNEQFF
.	TRBV5-1	.	TRBJ1-6	TGCGCCAGCAGCTCTACCGCGCGGGGGAATTCACCCCTCCACTTT	CASSSTARGNSPLHF
.	TRBV6-5	.	TRBJ2-7	TGTGCCAGCAGTTCCACAACCCTCGGCGCAGGGGAGCAGTACTTC	CASSSTTLGAGEQYF
.	TRBV7-2	TRBD1	TRBJ1-4	TGTGCCAGCAGCCCCAATGAGGGGGCCCCTAATGAAAAACTGTTTTTT	CASSPNEGAPNEKLFF
.	TRBV1	.	TRBJ2-1	TGTCACCGGGACAGGGGCGATGAGCAGTTCTTC	CHRDRGDEQFF
.	TRBV30	TRBD2	TRBJ2-1	TGTGCCTGGTTCGAACCGGGACTAGCGGGGAATGAGCAGTTCTTC	CAWFEPGLAGNEQFF
once	TRBV11-2	TRBD1	TRBJ1-1	TGTGCCAGTAGCTTTACAGGGGACAACACTGAAGCTTTCTTT	CASSFTGDNTEAFF
.	TRBV2	.	TRBJ1-2	TGTGCCAGCAGTGAGATACAGGGAGCTAACTATGGCTACACCTTC	CASSEIQGANYGYTF
.	TRBV10-1	.	TRBJ2-3	TGCGCCAGCAGTGAGTCAATGGACACAGATACGCAGTATTTT	CASSESMDTDTQYF
.	TRBV9	.	TRBJ1-2	TGTGCCAGCAGCGTAGGCTTCGGGGGCTATGGCTACACCTTC	CASSVGFGGYGYTF
.	TRBV7-2	.	TRBJ2-7	TGTGCCAGCAGCTTAAGCTACGAGCAGTACTTC	CASSLSYEQYF
once	TRBV6-5	.	TRBJ1-1	TGTGCCAGCAGTTACAGTGGACTTGGCCCGAACACTGAAGCTTTCTTT	CASSYSGLGPNTEAFF